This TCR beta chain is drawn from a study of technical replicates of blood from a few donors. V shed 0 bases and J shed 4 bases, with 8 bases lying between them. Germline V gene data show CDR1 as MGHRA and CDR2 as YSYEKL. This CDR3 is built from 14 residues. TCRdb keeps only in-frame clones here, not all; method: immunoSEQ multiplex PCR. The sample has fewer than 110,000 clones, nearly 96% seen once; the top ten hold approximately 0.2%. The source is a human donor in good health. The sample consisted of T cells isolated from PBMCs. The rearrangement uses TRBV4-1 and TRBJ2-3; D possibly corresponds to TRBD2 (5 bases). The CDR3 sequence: CASSQDPGSDTQYF. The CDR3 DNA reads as TGCGCCAGCAGCCAAGATCCGGGGTCAGATACGCAGTATTTT.